Below, 12 T cell receptor beta chains from the same sample are listed, as sequenced in a study of T-cell reconstitution after alpha-beta-depleted transplantation in children. This sample's TCRbeta library carried unique molecular identifier barcodes. TCRdb redid the calling of the PCR reads with MiXCR, one entry per CDR3 protein. The sample includes some 240,000 distinct CDR3 sequences, about 12% of them seen just once. Sequencing used PBMCs from the stem cell graft donor, obtained from the stem cell graft. These receptor sequences come from a human donor who donated a stem cell graft to a child with acute lymphoblastic leukemia.

This clonotype was found many times. J is TRBJ1-1 and V is TRBV20-1; perhaps TRBD1 as D (5 bases). V was clipped by 1 base and J by 6 bases, with 9 bases between them. The length of the CDR3 is 12 residues. Germline V CDR1 and CDR2: DFQATT, SNEGSKA (reference sequence). The CDR3 loop is CSARGGPSEAFF. The CDR3 bases are TGCAGTGCTAGAGGGGGCCCTTCTGAAGCTTTCTTT.

In its sample, this clonotype was seen many times. The chain uses TRBV5-1 and TRBJ1-3, with a tentative D call TRBD1 (5 bases). The CDR3 extends over 16 amino acids. The germline gives CDR1 SGHRS, CDR2 YFSETQ. Trimming took 4 bases from V and 0 from J, leaving 14 bases between them. The chain's CDR3 is CASSAGTAHSGNTIYF. For the CDR3, the DNA is TGCGCCAGCAGCGCAGGGACGGCACACTCTGGAAACACCATATATTTT. Variable domain in full (rest from reference TRBV5-1 and TRBJ1-3): KAGVTQTPRYLIKTRGQQVTLSCSPISGHRSVSWYQQTPGQGLQFLFEYFSETQRNKGNFPGRFSGRQFSNSRSEMNVSTLELGDSALYLCASSAGTAHSGNTIYFGEGSWLTVV.

This clonotype appeared many times. The V and J genes are TRBV5-1 and TRBJ1-2, with D hard to call. Germline-derived CDR1 and CDR2 are SGHRS and YFSETQ. The ends were cut back, 2 bases at V and 8 bases at J, with 16 bases in the middle. The CDR3 length is 14 residues. The CDR3 region is CASSLGQTNGGYTF. The CDR3 DNA follows: TGCGCCAGCAGCTTAGGCCAGACCAACGGAGGCTACACCTTC.

The V gene is TRBV25-1, the J gene TRBJ2-3; 8 nucleotides line up with TRBD2. In germline, CDR1 is MGHDK, CDR2 SYGVNS. After removal of 10 bases from V and 3 bases from J, the junction contained 6 bases not matched to a gene. The CDR3 loop spans 13 amino acids. Here the CDR3 DNA reads TGTGCCACCAGGGCTAGCGGGACAGATACGCAGTATTTT. The encoded protein is CATRASGTDTQYF.

The rearrangement links TRBV5-5 to TRBJ2-5, with D uncertain. The CDR3 runs to 12 residues. Germline V gives CDR1 SGHKS, CDR2 YYEKEE (reference sequence). V shed 4 bases and J shed 4 bases, with 8 bases lying between them. Here the CDR3 reads CASSRVRETQYF. CDR3 DNA sequence: TGTGCCAGCAGCCGGGTCCGAGAGACCCAGTACTTC.

This clonotype was counted at least ten times. The chain couples TRBV20-1 to TRBJ1-1, with 11 bases that match TRBD1. This CDR3 region has 14 residues. The ends lost 6 bases at V and 6 bases at J; junction bases unmatched: 9. Germline values: CDR1 DFQATT, CDR2 SNEGSKA (reference sequence). This chain's CDR3 is CSAQGGQGESEAFF. For the CDR3, the DNA is TGCAGTGCCCAAGGGGGACAGGGGGAATCTGAAGCTTTCTTT.

This clonotype was seen at least ten times. The V gene is TRBV27, the J gene TRBJ2-3; TRBD2 aligns across 10 bases. Germline CDR1 and CDR2: MNHEY and SMNVEV (reference sequence). The junction had 6 bases not matched to a gene; V was cut back by 6 bases and J by 3 bases. CDR3 length: 15 amino acids. The CDR3 region has the DNA TGTGCCAGCAGCCCCACTAGCGGGACGACAGATACGCAGTATTTT. Amino acids: CASSPTSGTTDTQYF.

This clonotype was detected many times. The chain combines TRBV20-1 with TRBJ2-5; TRBD2 matches at 9 bases. Germline V gene data show CDR1 as DFQATT and CDR2 as SNEGSKA (reference sequence). The CDR3 is 14 amino acids. The trim removed 3 bases at V and 2 bases at J, leaving 4 bases unmatched. The CDR3 sequence is CSARTSGSQETQYF. As DNA, the CDR3 is TGCAGTGCTAGGACTAGCGGATCACAAGAGACCCAGTACTTC.

This clonotype is categorized as medium-sized. This chain joins TRBV20-1 and TRBJ2-1; tentatively, D is TRBD2 (6 bases). The germline V gene has CDR1 DFQATT and CDR2 SNEGSKA (reference sequence). The CDR3 totals 15 residues. V lost 0 bases and J lost 3, with 12 bases in between. The CDR3 sequence is CSAREWAGGYNEQFF. The CDR3 nucleotides are TGCAGTGCTAGAGAATGGGCCGGGGGCTACAATGAGCAGTTCTTC.

The CDR3 loop reads CASSFSGAAYGYTF. CDR3 sequence (DNA): TGTGCCAGCAGTTTCTCAGGGGCTGCCTATGGCTACACCTTC. V is TRBV6-2 or TRBV6-3 and J is TRBJ1-2; TRBD1 might be the D (6 bases). The CDR3 sequence is 14 residues long. Germline V lookup: CDR1 MNHEY, CDR2 SVGEGT. The V gene lost 4 bases and the J gene lost 4 bases, with 13 bases spanning the gap.

This clonotype was observed a handful of times. The chain recombines TRBV7-9 with TRBJ1-2, with 7 bases aligning to TRBD1. Per germline, CDR1 SEHNR and CDR2 FQNEAQ (reference sequence). The V gene end was trimmed by 5 bases and the J gene end by 3 bases; junction bases not matched to a gene: 6. The CDR3 is 14 residues long. CDR3 region: CASSGYGQDYGYTF. In nucleotides, the CDR3 is TGTGCCAGCAGCGGATACGGACAGGACTATGGCTACACCTTC.

This clonotype was counted between two and nine times. J is TRBJ1-2 and V is TRBV21-1; no check of the table's D call, TRBD1, against the DNA was made. TRBV21-1 is tagged as a pseudogene. The CDR3 is 15 residues long. CDR3 in DNA: TGTGCCAGCAGCAAAAAATCAGGGGGATTCGGTGGCTACACCTTC. It is translated as CASSKKSGGFGGYTF.